This T cell receptor (beta chain) was documented in a study of CD8 T cells in ankylosing spondylitis. Whole-study findings and limits: Characteristic of ankylosing spondylitis blood, it appeared, was a TCR beta motif comprising roughly eight highly homologous variants. Clones linked with disease were CD8+ and fairly uncommon in the peripheral blood. Significant enrichment of disease-linked clones was reportedly seen in matched ankylosing spondylitis synovial fluid.

TCR beta libraries were made by quantitative 5'-RACE with molecular barcodes. TCRdb re-derived calls from the 5' RACE reads in MiXCR, one entry per CDR3 protein. Of roughly 250,000 distinct CDR3 sequences in the sample, 8% to 9.5% were seen once. This clonotype has at least ten counts. Its antigen is as yet unknown. The germline CDR1 and CDR2 sequences are MDHEN and SYDVKM. CDR3 size: 16 residues. V gave up 5 bases and J gave up 1 base; unmatched junction bases: 7. The chain links TRBV28 to TRBJ2-7, with 11 bases identical to TRBD2. The clonotype was recovered from a male donor with ankylosing spondylitis or in good health (not recorded which). Input material: blood, either unsorted or a sorted T cell fraction (not recorded which). CDR3 region: CASSGGGLAGSYEQYF. As DNA, the CDR3 is TGTGCCAGCAGTGGGGGCGGACTAGCGGGTTCCTACGAGCAGTACTTC.